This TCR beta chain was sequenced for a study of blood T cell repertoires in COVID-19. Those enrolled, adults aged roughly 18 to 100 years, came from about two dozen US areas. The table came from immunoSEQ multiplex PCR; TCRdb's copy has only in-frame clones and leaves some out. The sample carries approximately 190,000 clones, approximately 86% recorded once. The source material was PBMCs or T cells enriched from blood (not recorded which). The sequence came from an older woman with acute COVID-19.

The CDR3 region has the DNA TGTGCAAGTCGCTATGACAGGATAACCGGAGAGACCCAGTACTTC. Protein: CASRYDRITGETQYF. This chain links TRBV12-2 with TRBJ2-5; TRBD1, the table's D call, was not compared with the DNA. TRBV12-2 is recorded as a pseudogene. The CDR3 is 15 amino acids.